This T cell receptor (beta chain) was sequenced during a study of radiotherapy plus CTLA-4 blockade in lung cancer. Study-level findings and limits: After radiotherapy and ipilimumab, tumor-derived clones expanded in peripheral blood.

It was focal radiation plus CTLA-4 blockade with ipilimumab that patients with chemo-refractory metastatic non-small-cell lung cancer received. This table comes from immunoSEQ multiplex PCR, and its TCRdb copy is limited to in-frame clones, with some not included. This sample has 35,000 to 40,000 clones, with about 86% found just once. Comment on this clone: Its cognate antigen is unknown.

CDR3 length: 14 residues. From germline, CDR1 is KGHSH and CDR2 LQKENI. The source of this sequence is a human donor with non-small cell lung cancer whose response to radiotherapy plus ipilimumab could not be evaluated. V usage is TRBV18 and J usage is TRBJ2-5; possible D gene TRBD1, 5 bases. Gene TRBJ2-7 matches the end of the DNA better, so the J call may be wrong. The sample here was peripheral blood, taken from a patient treated with radiotherapy plus ipilimumab. CDR3 sequence reads: CASSPPGQGYEQYF. DNA for the CDR3: TGTGCCAGCTCACCACCTGGGCAGGGCTACGAGCAGTACTTC.